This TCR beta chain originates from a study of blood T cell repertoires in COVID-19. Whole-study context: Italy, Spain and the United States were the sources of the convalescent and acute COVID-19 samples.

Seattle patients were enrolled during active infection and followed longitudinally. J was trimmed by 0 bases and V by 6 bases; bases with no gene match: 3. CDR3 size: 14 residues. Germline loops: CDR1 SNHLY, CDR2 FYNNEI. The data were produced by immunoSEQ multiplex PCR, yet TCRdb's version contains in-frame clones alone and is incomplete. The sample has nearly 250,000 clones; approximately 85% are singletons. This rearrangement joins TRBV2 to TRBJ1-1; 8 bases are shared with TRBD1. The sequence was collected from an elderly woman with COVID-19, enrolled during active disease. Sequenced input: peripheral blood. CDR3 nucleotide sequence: TGTGCCAGCAGATCAGGGGGCCTGAACACTGAAGCTTTCTTT. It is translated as CASRSGGLNTEAFF. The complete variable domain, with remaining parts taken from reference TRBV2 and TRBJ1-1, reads EPEVTQTPSHQVTQMGQEVILRCVPISNHLYFYWYRQILGQKVEFLVSFYNNEISEKSEIFDDQFSVERPDGSNFTLKIRSTKLEDSAMYFCASRSGGLNTEAFFGQGTRLTVV.